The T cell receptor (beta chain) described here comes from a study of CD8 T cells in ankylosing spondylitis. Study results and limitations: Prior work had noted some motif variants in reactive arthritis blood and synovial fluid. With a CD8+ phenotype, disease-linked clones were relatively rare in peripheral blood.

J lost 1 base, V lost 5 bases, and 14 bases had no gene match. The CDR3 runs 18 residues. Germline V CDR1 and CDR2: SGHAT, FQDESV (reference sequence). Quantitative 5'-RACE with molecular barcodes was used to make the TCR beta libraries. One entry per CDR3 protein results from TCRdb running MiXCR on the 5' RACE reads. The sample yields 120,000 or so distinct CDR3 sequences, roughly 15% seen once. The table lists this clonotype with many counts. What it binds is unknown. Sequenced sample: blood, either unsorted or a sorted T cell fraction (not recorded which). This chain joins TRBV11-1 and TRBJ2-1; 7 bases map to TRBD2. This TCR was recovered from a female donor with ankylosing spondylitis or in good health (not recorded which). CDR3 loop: CASSPRGGGRSSYNEQFF. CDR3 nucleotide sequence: TGTGCCAGCAGCCCCCGGGGAGGCGGGAGAAGTTCCTACAATGAGCAGTTCTTC.